Below, one TCR beta chain is given with its context. Its target antigen remains unknown. Nothing much larger sits one base from this clone, and base qualities are not available. The record originates from a study of PD-L1 blockade in urothelial cancer (dated by TCRdb to 2016 to 2017). Describing the broader study: Every patient began therapy around 2014 and was given atezolizumab 1,200 mg intravenously every 3 weeks. About nine tenths of the roughly 29 patients were males with bladder-origin urothelial cancer, and about 60% of the 29 reported a prior smoking history. Patients had an ECOG performance status of 0 or 1 and had received between 0 and 3 prior chemotherapy regimens. Blood samples were analyzed at two time points: 3 weeks after treatment start (second dose) and 6 weeks after treatment start. Blood samples yielded a median of roughly 150,000 T cells and around 83,000 unique TCRs, with median clonality 0.080. Somatic, immune and clinical correlates of response to PD-L1 blockade with atezolizumab in urothelial cancer were the focus of an exploratory multi-omic analysis. Pretreatment tumor samples, along with matched peripheral blood collected serially before and after atezolizumab treatment, underwent TCR sequencing. Durable clinical benefit was defined as progression-free survival longer than 6 months, and TCR features were also tested against progression-free and overall survival. In the same patients who had TCR sequencing, pretreatment tumors also underwent whole exome sequencing and RNA sequencing. Fewer than ten patients reached durable clinical benefit, while about 20 patients did not. Pretreatment blood TCR-seq was available for about 28 patients, at least one posttreatment blood collection was obtained for 24 patients, and tumor TCR-seq was available for 24 patients. Overall study outcomes, separate from this receptor: Small sample size (n ≈ 30) and many exploratory analyses mean the results are intended to be hypothesis-generating. Among patients with durable benefit, tumor-associated TCR clones showed greater expansion in peripheral blood 3 weeks after treatment started (n ≈ 20, p = 0.022). Improved progression-free and overall survival was found to be associated with pretreatment peripheral blood TCR clonality below the median.

The CDR3 starts with the cysteine, ends with the phenylalanine, and has 17 residues. The DNA shown is the 51-base CDR3, in frame from base 1. Trimming takes 4 bases off V and 7 bases off J; junction bases not matched to a gene: 16. CDR1 and CDR2 are drawn from the germline V gene: LGHNA, YSLEER. The time point label, as the study defines it: pretreatment peripheral blood. A cohort of 25 to 30 patients with locally advanced or metastatic urothelial carcinoma, treated at Memorial Sloan Kettering on a trial protocol, was included. Peripheral blood mononuclear cells were collected pretreatment and during treatment, at between 1 and 8 total time points per patient. The Qiagen DNeasy Blood extraction kit was used to purify genomic DNA from total PBMCs and from tumor samples. PBMCs were collected pretreatment and during treatment, and were isolated and stored as previously described. Synthetic TCR analog templates were spiked into each PCR so that absolute template abundance could be estimated from read counts. TCRbeta CDR3 regions were amplified from genomic DNA with bias-controlled V and J gene primers using the immunoSEQ assay. Sequencing of rearranged TCRbeta segments was done at approximately 20X coverage. Regarding the original processing steps: Sequencing errors were corrected by clustering and CDR3s were annotated against IMGT to assign V, D and J genes. Downstream analyses used only productive TCRbeta rearrangements, leaving out any out-of-frame or stop-codon sequences. To compute clonality, Shannon entropy was normalized by the log of the number of unique productive sequences and then subtracted from one. Fisher's exact test with Benjamini-Hochberg correction, using a cutoff of adjusted p below 0.01, was how clones that differed between time points or between blood and tumor were identified. The immuneACCESS repertoire file appears here via TCRdb, limited to in-frame rearrangements. These files lack a portion of the clones; in checked studies, under half of the deficit traces to unresolved V genes, and the cause of the others is not known. The DNA gave D and trimming, while V, J and clone size come from that table. The sample contains 49,000 or so clones, about 82% of them found a single time. Approximately 23% of the sample is held by the ten biggest clonotypes.

This specimen consisted of PBMCs, obtained around atezolizumab (anti-PD-L1) treatment. This TCR derives from a man in his sixties with urothelial cancer. The sequence joins TRBV4-3 to TRBJ1-5; 7 bases in the junction line up with TRBD1. The sequenced DNA: TGCGCCAGCAGCCCCCAGGCGGGAGGGGGCGGGAGGCAGCCCCAGCATTTT. It codes for CASSPQAGGGGRQPQHF.